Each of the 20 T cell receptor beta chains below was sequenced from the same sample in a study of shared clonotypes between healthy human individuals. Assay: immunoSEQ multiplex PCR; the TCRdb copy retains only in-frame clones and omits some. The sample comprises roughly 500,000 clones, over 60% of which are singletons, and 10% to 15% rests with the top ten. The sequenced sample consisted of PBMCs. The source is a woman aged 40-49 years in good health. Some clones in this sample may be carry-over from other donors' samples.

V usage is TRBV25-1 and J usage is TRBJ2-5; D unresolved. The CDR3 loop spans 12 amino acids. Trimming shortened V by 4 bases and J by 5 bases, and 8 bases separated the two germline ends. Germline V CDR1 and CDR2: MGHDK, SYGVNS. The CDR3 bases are TGTGCCAGCAGTGTAGGGCCCGAGACCCAGTACTTC. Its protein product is CASSVGPETQYF.

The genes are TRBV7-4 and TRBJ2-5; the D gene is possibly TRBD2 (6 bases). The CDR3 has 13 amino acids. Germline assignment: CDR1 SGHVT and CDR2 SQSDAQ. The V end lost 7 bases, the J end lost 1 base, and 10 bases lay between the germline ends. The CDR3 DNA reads TGTGCCAGCACCCTGGGGGGCCAAGAGACCCAGTACTTC. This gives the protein CASTLGGQETQYF.

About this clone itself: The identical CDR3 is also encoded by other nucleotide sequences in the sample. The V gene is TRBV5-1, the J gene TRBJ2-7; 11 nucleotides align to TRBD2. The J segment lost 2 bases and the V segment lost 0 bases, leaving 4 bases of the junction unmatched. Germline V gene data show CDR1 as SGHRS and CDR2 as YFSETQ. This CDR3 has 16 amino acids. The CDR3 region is CASSLGLAGLTYEQYF. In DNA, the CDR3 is TGCGCCAGCAGCTTGGGACTAGCGGGACTTACCTACGAGCAGTACTTC.

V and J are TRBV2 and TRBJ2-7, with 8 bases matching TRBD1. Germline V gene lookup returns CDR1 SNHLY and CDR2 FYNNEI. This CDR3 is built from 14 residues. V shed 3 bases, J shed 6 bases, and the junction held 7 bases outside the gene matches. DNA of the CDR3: TGTGCCAGCAGTGATCGGACAGGGCGGGGCGAGCAGTACTTC. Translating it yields CASSDRTGRGEQYF.

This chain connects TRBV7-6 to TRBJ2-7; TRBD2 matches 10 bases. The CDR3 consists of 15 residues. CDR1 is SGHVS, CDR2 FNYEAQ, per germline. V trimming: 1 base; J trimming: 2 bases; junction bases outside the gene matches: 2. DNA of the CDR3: TGTGCCAGCAGCTTAGAAACTAGCGGGACCTACGAGCAGTACTTC. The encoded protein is CASSLETSGTYEQYF.

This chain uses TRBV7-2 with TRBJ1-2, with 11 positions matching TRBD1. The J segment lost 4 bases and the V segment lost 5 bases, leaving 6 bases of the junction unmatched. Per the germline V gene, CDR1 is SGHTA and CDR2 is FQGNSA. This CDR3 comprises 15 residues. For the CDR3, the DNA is TGTGCCAGCAGCCTCAGGACAGGGGGCCTCTATGGCTACACCTTC. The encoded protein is CASSLRTGGLYGYTF.

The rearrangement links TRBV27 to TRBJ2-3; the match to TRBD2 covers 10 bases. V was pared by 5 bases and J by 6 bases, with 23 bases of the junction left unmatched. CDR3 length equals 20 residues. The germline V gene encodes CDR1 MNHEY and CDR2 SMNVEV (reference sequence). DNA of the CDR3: TGTGCCAGCAGTCGACACCCACCTCGACTAGCGGGTCACAACGAGGATACGCAGTATTTT. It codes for CASSRHPPRLAGHNEDTQYF.

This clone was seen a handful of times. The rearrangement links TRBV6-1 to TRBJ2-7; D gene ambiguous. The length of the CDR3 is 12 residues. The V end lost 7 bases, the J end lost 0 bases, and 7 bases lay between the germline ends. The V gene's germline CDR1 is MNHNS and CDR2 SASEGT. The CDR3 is CASTTSSYEQYF. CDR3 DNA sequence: TGTGCCAGCACAACCTCCTCCTACGAGCAGTACTTC.

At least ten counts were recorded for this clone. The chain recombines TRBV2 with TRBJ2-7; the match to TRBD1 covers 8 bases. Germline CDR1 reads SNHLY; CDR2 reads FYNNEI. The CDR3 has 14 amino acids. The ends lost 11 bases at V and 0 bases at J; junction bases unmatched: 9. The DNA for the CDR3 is TGTGCCTGTAAGACAGGGGCGAGCTCCTACGAGCAGTACTTC. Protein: CACKTGASSYEQYF. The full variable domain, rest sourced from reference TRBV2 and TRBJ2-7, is EPEVTQTPSHQVTQMGQEVILRCVPISNHLYFYWYRQILGQKVEFLVSFYNNEISEKSEIFDDQFSVERPDGSNFTLKIRSTKLEDSAMYFCACKTGASSYEQYFGPGTRLTVT.

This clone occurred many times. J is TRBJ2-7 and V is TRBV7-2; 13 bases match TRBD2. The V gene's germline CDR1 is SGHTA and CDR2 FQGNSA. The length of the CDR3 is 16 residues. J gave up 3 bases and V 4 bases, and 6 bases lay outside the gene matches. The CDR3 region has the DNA TGTGCCAGCAGCTCCGATCGACTAGCGGGGGGCTACGAGCAGTACTTC. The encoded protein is CASSSDRLAGGYEQYF.

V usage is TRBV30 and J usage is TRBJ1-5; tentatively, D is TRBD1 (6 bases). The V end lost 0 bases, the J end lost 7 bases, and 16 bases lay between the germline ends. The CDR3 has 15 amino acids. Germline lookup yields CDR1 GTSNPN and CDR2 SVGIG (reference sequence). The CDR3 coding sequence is TGTGCCTGGAGTGTAGGATGGGTAGGGGGGCAGCCCCAGCATTTT. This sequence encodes CAWSVGWVGGQPQHF.

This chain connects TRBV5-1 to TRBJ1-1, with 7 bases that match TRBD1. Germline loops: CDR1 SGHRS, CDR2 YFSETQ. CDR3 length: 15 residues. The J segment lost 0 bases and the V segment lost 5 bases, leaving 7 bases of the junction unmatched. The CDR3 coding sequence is TGCGCCAGCAGTTCGACAGGGTCATTGAACACTGAAGCTTTCTTT. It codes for CASSSTGSLNTEAFF.

In nucleotides, the CDR3 is TGTGCCAGCAGTCCCATGCGACTAGCGGGAGGGCGCTACGAGCAGTACTTC. The encoded protein is CASSPMRLAGGRYEQYF. The rearrangement uses TRBV28 and TRBJ2-7, with 14 positions matching TRBD2. The V and J ends lost 5 bases and 3 bases, in that order; junction bases with no gene match: 9. Per germline, CDR1 MDHEN and CDR2 SYDVKM. This CDR3 comprises 17 residues.

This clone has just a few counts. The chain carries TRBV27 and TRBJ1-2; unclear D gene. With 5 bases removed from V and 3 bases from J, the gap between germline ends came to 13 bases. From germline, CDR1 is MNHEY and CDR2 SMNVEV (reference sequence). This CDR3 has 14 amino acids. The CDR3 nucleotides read TGTGCCAGCAGTCCGGCCGGTTGGGACTATGGCTACACCTTC. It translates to CASSPAGWDYGYTF.

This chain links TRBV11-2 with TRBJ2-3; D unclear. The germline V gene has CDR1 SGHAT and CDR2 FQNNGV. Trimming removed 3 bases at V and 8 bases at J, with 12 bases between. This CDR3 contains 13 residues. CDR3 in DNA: TGTGCCAGCAGCTTGTCCTTGTTCGGTACGCAGTATTTT. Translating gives CASSLSLFGTQYF.

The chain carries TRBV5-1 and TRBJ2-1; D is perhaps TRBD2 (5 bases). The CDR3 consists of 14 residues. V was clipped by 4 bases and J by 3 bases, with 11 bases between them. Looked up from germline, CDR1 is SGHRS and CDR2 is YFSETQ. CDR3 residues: CASSPSSSYNEQFF. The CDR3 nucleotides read TGCGCCAGCAGCCCGTCTAGCAGCTACAATGAGCAGTTCTTC.

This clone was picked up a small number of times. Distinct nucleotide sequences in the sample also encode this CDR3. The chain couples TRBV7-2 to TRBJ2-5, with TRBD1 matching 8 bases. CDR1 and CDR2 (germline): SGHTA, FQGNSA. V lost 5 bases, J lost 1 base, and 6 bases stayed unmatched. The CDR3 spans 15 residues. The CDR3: CASSQGQGAQETQYF. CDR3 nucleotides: TGTGCCAGCAGCCAAGGACAGGGTGCCCAAGAGACCCAGTACTTC.

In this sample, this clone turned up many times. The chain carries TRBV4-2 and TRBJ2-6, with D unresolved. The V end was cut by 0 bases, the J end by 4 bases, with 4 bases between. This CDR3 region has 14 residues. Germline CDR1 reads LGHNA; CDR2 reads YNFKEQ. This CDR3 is CASSQDTGANVLTF. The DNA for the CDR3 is TGTGCCAGCAGCCAAGATACGGGGGCCAACGTCCTGACTTTC.

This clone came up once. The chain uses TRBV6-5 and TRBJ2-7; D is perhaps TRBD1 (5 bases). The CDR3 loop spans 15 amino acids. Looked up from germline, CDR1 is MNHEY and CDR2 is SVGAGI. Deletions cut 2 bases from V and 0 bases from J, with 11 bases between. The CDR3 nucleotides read TGTGCCAGCAGTTACATGTGGGGCCGCTCCTACGAGCAGTACTTC. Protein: CASSYMWGRSYEQYF.

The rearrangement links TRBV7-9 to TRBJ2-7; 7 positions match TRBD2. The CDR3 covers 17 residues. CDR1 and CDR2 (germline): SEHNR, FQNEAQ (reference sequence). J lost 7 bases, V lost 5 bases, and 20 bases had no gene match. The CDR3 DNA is TGTGCCAGCAGCCGTGGGACTACCCCGACTGGTTCGAGGGAGCAGTACTTC. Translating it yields CASSRGTTPTGSREQYF.